Listed here are 11 T cell receptor beta chains from one sample, sequenced in a study of T-cell memory formation after mild COVID-19. TCRdb reprocessed the 5' RACE reads with MiXCR, giving one entry per CDR3 protein. The sample shows approximately 210,000 distinct CDR3 sequences, 27% of them seen only once. The specimen sequenced was PBMCs or a T cell subset sorted from them (not recorded which). The receptors here all came from an adult woman who had mild COVID-19 (a few samples of this study predate the infection). Cell type and time point are not known.

This clonotype came up a few times. The V and J genes are TRBV7-7 and TRBJ2-7; possible D gene TRBD1, 6 bases. The germline CDR1 and CDR2 sequences are SSHAT and FNYEAQ (reference sequence). V lost 1 base and J 4 bases, leaving 14 bases between the germline ends. The length of the CDR3 is 15 residues. The CDR3 coding sequence is TGTGCCAGCAGCTTAGGAGCAGGGGCACAATACGAGCAGTACTTC. This encodes CASSLGAGAQYEQYF.

The chain recombines TRBV29-1 with TRBJ1-2, with D uncertain. Trimming took 3 bases from V and 7 from J, leaving 12 bases between them. CDR1 and CDR2 from the germline V gene are SQVTM and ANQGSEA. There are 12 residues in the CDR3. The CDR3, as DNA: TGCAGCGTTGAGCCGGCAGGCAGTGGCTACACCTTC. It translates to CSVEPAGSGYTF.

This rearrangement joins TRBV5-1 to TRBJ1-6; tentatively, D is TRBD1 (5 bases). V lost 0 bases and J 5 bases, leaving 9 bases between the germline ends. In germline, CDR1 is SGHRS, CDR2 YFSETQ. This CDR3 is 15 amino acids long. Here the CDR3 reads CASSLGGVDNSPLHF. CDR3 DNA: TGCGCCAGCAGCTTGGGAGGGGTGGATAATTCACCCCTCCACTTT. Full variable domain (remainder filled in from reference TRBV5-1 and TRBJ1-6): KAGVTQTPRYLIKTRGQQVTLSCSPISGHRSVSWYQQTPGQGLQFLFEYFSETQRNKGNFPGRFSGRQFSNSRSEMNVSTLELGDSALYLCASSLGGVDNSPLHFGNGTRLTVT.

This chain links TRBV7-9 with TRBJ2-1, with TRBD2 matching over 7 bases. V lost 3 bases, J lost 5 bases, and 4 bases stayed unmatched. CDR1 is SEHNR, CDR2 FQNEAQ, per germline (reference sequence). The CDR3 has 14 residues. CDR3 region: CASSFSGSHNEQFF. The CDR3, as DNA: TGTGCCAGCAGCTTTAGCGGGTCTCACAATGAGCAGTTCTTC.

To note about this clonotype: The junction departs from the called germline gene at one end, perhaps through a read error. This chain uses TRBV28 with TRBJ2-1, with 9 positions matching TRBD1. The germline V gene encodes CDR1 MDHEN and CDR2 SYDVKM. This CDR3 has 14 amino acids. The CDR3 region has the DNA TGTGCCAGCAGGGACAGGGGACTTTACAATGAGCAGTTATTC. It is translated as CASRDRGLYNEQLF.

This clonotype showed up just a few times. The rearrangement uses TRBV7-9 and TRBJ1-1, with D tentatively TRBD1 (5 bases). This CDR3 contains 15 residues. Trimming took 2 bases from V and 5 from J, leaving 15 bases between them. CDR1 is SEHNR and CDR2 is FQNEAQ in the germline V gene (reference sequence). The CDR3 is CASSLTPPGRTEAFF. The DNA of the CDR3 is TGTGCCAGCAGCTTAACCCCCCCGGGACGGACTGAAGCTTTCTTT.

This rearrangement joins TRBV20-1 to TRBJ1-1; D is perhaps TRBD1 (6 bases). CDR1 is DFQATT, CDR2 SNEGSKA, per germline (reference sequence). There are 13 residues in the CDR3. V gave up 5 bases and J gave up 1 base, with 11 bases separating them. Here the CDR3 reads CSAPRQANTEAFF. For the CDR3, the DNA is TGCAGTGCTCCCAGACAGGCGAACACTGAAGCTTTCTTT.

The rearrangement joins TRBV10-3 to TRBJ2-1, with 10 nucleotides matching TRBD2. The CDR3 has 13 amino acids. The germline gives CDR1 ENHRY, CDR2 SYGVKD. Losses at the gene ends were 6 bases for V and 8 bases for J; bases not matched to a gene: 4. CDR3 DNA sequence: TGTGCCATCAGACCTAGCGGGAGCGATGAGCAGTTCTTC. The encoded protein is CAIRPSGSDEQFF.

The genes are TRBV5-1 and TRBJ1-2, with D uncertain. The CDR3 covers 13 residues. V lost 0 bases and J 8 bases, leaving 11 bases between the germline ends. CDR1 SGHRS and CDR2 YFSETQ come from the germline V gene. In DNA, the CDR3 is TGCGCCAGCAGCTTGGGCAACAATCGGGGCTACACCTTC. It is translated as CASSLGNNRGYTF.

CDR3 amino acids: CASSSTGTGRRQETQYF. CDR3 bases: TGTGCCAGCAGTAGCACCGGGACAGGGCGCAGGCAAGAGACCCAGTACTTC. This chain connects TRBV12-3 or TRBV12-4 to TRBJ2-5; 9 positions match TRBD1. Germline trimming cut 5 bases from V and 2 bases from J; bases unmatched to any gene: 12. The CDR3 extends over 17 amino acids.

There are a few counts of this clonotype. The chain recombines TRBV4-2 with TRBJ1-5, with 7 positions matching TRBD1. J was trimmed by 6 bases and V by 0 bases; bases with no gene match: 8. Germline assignment: CDR1 LGHNA and CDR2 YNFKEQ. The CDR3 is 16 residues long. The CDR3 coding sequence is TGTGCCAGCAGCCAAGAGGGTGAAGGGGGCGTTCAGCCCCAGCATTTT. Translation gives CASSQEGEGGVQPQHF.